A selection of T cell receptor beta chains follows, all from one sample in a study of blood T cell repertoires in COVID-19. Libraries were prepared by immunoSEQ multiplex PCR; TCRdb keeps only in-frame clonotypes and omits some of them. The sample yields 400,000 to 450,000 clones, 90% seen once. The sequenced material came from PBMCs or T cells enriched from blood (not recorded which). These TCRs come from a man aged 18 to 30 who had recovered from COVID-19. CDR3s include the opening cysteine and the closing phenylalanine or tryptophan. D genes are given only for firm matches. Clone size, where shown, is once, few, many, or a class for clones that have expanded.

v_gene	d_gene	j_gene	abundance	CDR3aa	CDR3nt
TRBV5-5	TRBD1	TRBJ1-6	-	CASSLANGGTGNSPLHF	TGTGCCAGCAGCTTGGCCAATGGTGGGACAGGCAATTCACCCCTCCACTTT
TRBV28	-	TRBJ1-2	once	CASSLNARANYGYTF	TGTGCCAGCAGTTTAAATGCCAGGGCTAACTATGGCTACACCTTC
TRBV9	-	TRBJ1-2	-	CASSGQSSYGYTF	TGTGCCAGCAGCGGACAGAGCTCCTATGGCTACACCTTC
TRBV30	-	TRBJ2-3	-	CAWSSGAGLVDTQYF	TGTGCCTGGAGTTCCGGTGCGGGACTTGTAGATACGCAGTATTTT
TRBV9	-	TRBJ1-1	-	CASSAGGGMNTEAFF	TGTGCCAGCAGCGCGGGTGGGGGGATGAACACTGAAGCTTTCTTT
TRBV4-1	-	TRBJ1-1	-	CASSQESRGNTEAFF	TGCGCCAGCAGCCAAGAGTCTCGGGGGAACACTGAAGCTTTCTTT
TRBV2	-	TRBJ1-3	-	CASSEIGGPLSGNTIYF	TGTGCCAGCAGTGAAATTGGAGGGCCACTCTCTGGAAACACCATATATTTT
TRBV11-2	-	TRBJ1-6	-	CASGIQAWGYSPLHF	TGTGCCAGCGGGATACAGGCTTGGGGCTATTCACCCCTCCACTTT
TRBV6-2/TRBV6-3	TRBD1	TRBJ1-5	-	CASSYVATGNQPQHF	TGTGCCAGCAGTTACGTGGCGACAGGGAATCAGCCCCAGCATTTT
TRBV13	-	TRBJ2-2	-	CASSQTGLGTGELFF	TGTGCCAGCAGCCAAACAGGGTTGGGCACCGGGGAGCTGTTTTTT
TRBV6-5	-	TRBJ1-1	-	CASSFAGREAFF	TGTGCCAGCAGTTTCGCAGGGCGTGAAGCTTTCTTT
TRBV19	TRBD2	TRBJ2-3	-	CASSTRLATTQYF	TGTGCCAGTAGTACGCGACTAGCAACTACGCAGTATTTT
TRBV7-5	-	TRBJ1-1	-	CVRSPSRLRNTEAFF	TGTGTCAGAAGCCCAAGCCGCCTAAGGAACACTGAAGCTTTCTTT
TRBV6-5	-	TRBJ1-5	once	CASSSQQGLSQPQHF	TGTGCCAGCAGTTCACAACAGGGATTGAGTCAGCCCCAGCATTTT
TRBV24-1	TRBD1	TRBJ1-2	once	CATSGGDRDYGYTF	TGTGCCACCAGTGGGGGGGACAGGGACTATGGCTACACCTTC
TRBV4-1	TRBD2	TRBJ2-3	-	CASRVAGGPQHTQYF	TGCGCCAGCAGAGTAGCGGGAGGGCCACAGCATACGCAGTATTTT
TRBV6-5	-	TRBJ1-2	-	CASSQKRGRGYTF	TGTGCCAGCAGCCAAAAGCGGGGTCGGGGCTACACCTTC
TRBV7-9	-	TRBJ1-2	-	CASSLPGSGYTF	TGTGCCAGCAGCTTACCAGGGTCTGGCTACACCTTC
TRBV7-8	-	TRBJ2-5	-	CASSLANRKQKETQYF	TGTGCCAGCAGCTTAGCGAACAGAAAACAAAAAGAGACCCAGTACTTC
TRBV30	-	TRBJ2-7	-	CAWSVPGWNYEQYF	TGTGCCTGGAGTGTACCAGGCTGGAACTACGAGCAGTACTTC
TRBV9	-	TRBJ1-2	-	CASSLTGGSDYGYTF	TGTGCCAGCAGCCTTACCGGCGGTTCGGACTATGGCTACACCTTC
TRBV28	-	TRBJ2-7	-	CASSFWVQGSSYEQYF	TGTGCCAGCAGTTTCTGGGTTCAGGGGAGCTCCTACGAGCAGTACTTC
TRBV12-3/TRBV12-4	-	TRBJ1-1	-	CASSMGRRTEAFF	TGTGCCAGCAGCATGGGTAGGCGGACTGAAGCTTTCTTT
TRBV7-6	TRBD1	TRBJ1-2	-	CASSLEDRGYGYTF	TGTGCCAGCAGCTTAGAAGACAGGGGGTATGGCTACACCTTC
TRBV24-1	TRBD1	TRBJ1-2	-	CATRQGKNGGYTF	TGTGCCACCAGACAGGGGAAGAATGGTGGCTACACCTTC
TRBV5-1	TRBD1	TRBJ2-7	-	CASSLSGGSQGAYEQYF	TGCGCCAGCAGCTTGTCAGGGGGTTCTCAGGGGGCCTACGAGCAGTACTTC
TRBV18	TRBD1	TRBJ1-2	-	CASSSNLQGPANGYTF	TGTGCCAGCTCATCCAACCTACAGGGGCCGGCGAATGGCTACACCTTC
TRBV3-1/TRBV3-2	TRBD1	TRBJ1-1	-	CASSLRTGGPTEAFF	TGTGCCAGCAGCTTACGGACAGGAGGGCCCACTGAAGCTTTCTTT
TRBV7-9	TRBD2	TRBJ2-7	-	CASSPGLAASYEQYF	TGTGCCAGCAGCCCGGGACTAGCCGCCTCCTACGAGCAGTACTTC
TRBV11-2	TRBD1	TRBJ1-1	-	CASNTGTGDTEAFF	TGTGCCAGCAACACCGGGACAGGGGACACTGAAGCTTTCTTT
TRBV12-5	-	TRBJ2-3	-	CASGFGWLGTDTQYF	TGTGCTAGTGGTTTTGGCTGGCTGGGCACAGATACGCAGTATTTT
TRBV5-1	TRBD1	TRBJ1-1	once	CASSFRTGGGSEAFF	TGCGCCAGCAGCTTCCGGACAGGAGGGGGCTCTGAAGCTTTCTTT
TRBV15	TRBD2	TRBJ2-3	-	CATSRDLASGTSSTDTQYF	TGTGCCACCAGCAGAGATCTAGCTAGCGGGACCTCTAGCACAGATACGCAGTATTTT
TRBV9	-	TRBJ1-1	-	CASSVSLNTEAFF	TGTGCCAGCAGCGTTTCGTTGAACACTGAAGCTTTCTTT
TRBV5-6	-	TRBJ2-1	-	CASRHRRGPKDNEQFF	TGTGCCAGCAGACATCGAAGGGGCCCTAAAGACAATGAGCAGTTCTTC
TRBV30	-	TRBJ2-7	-	CAWSRQGLVEQYF	TGTGCCTGGAGTCGGCAGGGCCTTGTCGAGCAGTACTTC
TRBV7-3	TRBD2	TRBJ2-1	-	CASSLNPGLASEQFF	TGTGCCAGCAGCTTAAACCCGGGACTAGCAAGTGAGCAGTTCTTC
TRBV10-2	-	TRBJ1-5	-	CASSEFRDTFNQPQHF	TGCGCCAGCAGTGAGTTCAGGGACACCTTCAATCAGCCCCAGCATTTT
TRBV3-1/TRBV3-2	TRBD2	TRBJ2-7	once	CASRHNGREAGEQYF	TGTGCCAGCAGGCACAATGGCCGGGAGGCGGGGGAGCAGTACTTC
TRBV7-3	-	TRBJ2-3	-	CASSLLADTQYF	TGTGCCAGCAGCTTACTCGCAGATACGCAGTATTTT
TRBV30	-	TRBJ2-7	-	CAWTQVGFEQYF	TGTGCCTGGACACAGGTTGGTTTCGAGCAGTACTTC
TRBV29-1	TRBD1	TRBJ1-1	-	CSVDGPGQGAAFF	TGCAGCGTTGATGGTCCGGGACAGGGGGCAGCTTTCTTT
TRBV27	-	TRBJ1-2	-	CASSFGDGANYGYTF	TGTGCCAGCAGTTTCGGCGACGGAGCTAACTATGGCTACACCTTC
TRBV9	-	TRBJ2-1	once	CASSPRGGTYNEQFF	TGTGCCAGCAGCCCACGTGGGGGGACCTACAATGAGCAGTTCTTC
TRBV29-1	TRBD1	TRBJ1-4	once	CSATGTGGSYEKLFF	TGCAGCGCCACCGGGACAGGGGGCTCGTATGAAAAACTGTTTTTT
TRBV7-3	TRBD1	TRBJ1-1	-	CASSSDRAAEAFF	TGTGCCAGCAGTTCCGACAGGGCCGCTGAAGCTTTCTTT
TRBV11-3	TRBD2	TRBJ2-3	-	CASSLDGGVTDTQYF	TGTGCCAGCAGCCTCGATGGGGGGGTTACAGATACGCAGTATTTT
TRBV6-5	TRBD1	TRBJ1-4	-	CASRLQGATNEKLFF	TGTGCCAGCAGGTTACAGGGGGCAACTAATGAAAAACTGTTTTTT
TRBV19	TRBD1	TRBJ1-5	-	CASSMWDSTLQPQHF	TGTGCCAGTAGTATGTGGGACAGTACTCTCCAGCCCCAGCATTTT
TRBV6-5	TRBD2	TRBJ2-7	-	CAGAGAGGLHEQYF	TGTGCCGGAGCGGGAGCGGGAGGACTCCACGAGCAGTACTTC
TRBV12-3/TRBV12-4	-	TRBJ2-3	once	CASSLSDTQYF	TGTGCCAGCAGTTTGAGTGATACGCAGTATTTT
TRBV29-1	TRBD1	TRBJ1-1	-	CSVEFRGRMRTEAFF	TGCAGCGTTGAATTCAGGGGGCGTATGAGGACTGAAGCTTTCTTT
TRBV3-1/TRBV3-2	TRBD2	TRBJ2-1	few	CASSQGVAGGQDEQFF	TGTGCCAGCAGCCAAGGGGTAGCGGGAGGGCAAGATGAGCAGTTCTTC
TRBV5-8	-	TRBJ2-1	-	CASSKFWASLGYNEQFF	TGTGCCAGCAGTAAGTTCTGGGCCTCCCTCGGTTACAATGAGCAGTTCTTC
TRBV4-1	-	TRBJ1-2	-	CASSQVGDSGYTF	TGCGCCAGCAGCCAAGTTGGTGACTCCGGCTACACCTTC